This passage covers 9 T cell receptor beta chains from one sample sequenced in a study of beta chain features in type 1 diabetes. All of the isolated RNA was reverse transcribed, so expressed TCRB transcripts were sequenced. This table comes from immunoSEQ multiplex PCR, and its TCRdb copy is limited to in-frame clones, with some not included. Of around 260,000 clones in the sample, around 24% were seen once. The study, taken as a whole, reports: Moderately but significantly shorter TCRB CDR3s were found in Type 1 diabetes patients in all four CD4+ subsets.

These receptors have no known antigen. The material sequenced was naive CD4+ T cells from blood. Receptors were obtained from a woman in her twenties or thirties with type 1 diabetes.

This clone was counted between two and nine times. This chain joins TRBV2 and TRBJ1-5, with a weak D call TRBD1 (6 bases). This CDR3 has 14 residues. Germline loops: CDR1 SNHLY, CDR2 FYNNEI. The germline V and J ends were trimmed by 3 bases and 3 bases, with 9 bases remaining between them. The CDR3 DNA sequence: TGTGCCAGCAGTGAGGCAGGGGACAATCAGCCCCAGCATTTT. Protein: CASSEAGDNQPQHF.

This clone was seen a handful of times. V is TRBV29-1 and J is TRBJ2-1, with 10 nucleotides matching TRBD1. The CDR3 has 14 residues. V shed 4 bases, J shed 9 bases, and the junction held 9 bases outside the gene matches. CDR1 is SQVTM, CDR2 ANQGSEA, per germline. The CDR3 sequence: CSVGEGQGYGEQFF. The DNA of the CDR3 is TGCAGCGTTGGAGAGGGACAGGGGTACGGTGAGCAGTTCTTC.

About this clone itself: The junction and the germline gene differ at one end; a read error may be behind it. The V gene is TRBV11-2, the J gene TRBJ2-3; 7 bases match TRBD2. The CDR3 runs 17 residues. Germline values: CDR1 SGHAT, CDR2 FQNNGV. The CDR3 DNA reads TGTGCCAGCACCTTATGGGGCGGGGCGGGAGCCCCCGATACGCAGTATTTT. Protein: CASTLWGGAGAPDTQYF. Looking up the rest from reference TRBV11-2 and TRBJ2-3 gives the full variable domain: EAGVAQSPRYKIIEKRQSVAFWCNPISGHATLYWYQQILGQGPKLLIQFQNNGVVDDSQLPKDRFSAERLKGVDSTLKIQPAKLEDSAVYLCASTLWGGAGAPDTQYFGPGTRLTVL.

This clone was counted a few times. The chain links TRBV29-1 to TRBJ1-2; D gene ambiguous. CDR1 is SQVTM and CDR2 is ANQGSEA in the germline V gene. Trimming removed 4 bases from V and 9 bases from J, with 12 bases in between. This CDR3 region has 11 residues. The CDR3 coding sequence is TGCAGCGTTGGAGGTCAGCGAAGCTACACCTTC. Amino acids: CSVGGQRSYTF.

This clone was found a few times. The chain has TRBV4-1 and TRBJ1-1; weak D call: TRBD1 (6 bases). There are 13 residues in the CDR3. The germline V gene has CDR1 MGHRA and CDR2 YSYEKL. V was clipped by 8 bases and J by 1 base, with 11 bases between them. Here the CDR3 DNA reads TGCGCCAGCTCGGGACAACAGAACACTGAAGCTTTCTTT. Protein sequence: CASSGQQNTEAFF.

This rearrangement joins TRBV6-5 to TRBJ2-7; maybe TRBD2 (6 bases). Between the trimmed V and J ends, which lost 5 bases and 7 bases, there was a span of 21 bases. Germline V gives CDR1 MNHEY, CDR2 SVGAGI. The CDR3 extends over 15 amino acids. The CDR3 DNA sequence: TGTGCCAGCAGTCCTCGATGGGGGGTCCCGGGGGAGCAGTACTTC. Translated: CASSPRWGVPGEQYF.

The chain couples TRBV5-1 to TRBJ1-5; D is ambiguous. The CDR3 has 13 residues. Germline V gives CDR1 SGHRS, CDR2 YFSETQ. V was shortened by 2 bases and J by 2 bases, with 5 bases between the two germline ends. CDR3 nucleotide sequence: TGCGCCAGCAGCTTTACGGGCAATCAGCCCCAGCATTTT. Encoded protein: CASSFTGNQPQHF.

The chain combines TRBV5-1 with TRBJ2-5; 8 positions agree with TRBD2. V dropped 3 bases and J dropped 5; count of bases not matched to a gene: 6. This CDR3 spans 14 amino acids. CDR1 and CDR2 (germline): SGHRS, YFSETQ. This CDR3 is CASSWSGSRETQYF. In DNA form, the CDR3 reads TGCGCCAGCAGCTGGAGCGGGAGTAGGGAGACCCAGTACTTC.

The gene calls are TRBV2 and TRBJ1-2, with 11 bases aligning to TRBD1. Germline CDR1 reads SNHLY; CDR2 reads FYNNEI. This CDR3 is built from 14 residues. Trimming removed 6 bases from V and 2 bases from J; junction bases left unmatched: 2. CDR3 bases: TGTGCCAGCAGGCGGACAGGGGGCAACTATGGCTACACCTTC. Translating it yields CASRRTGGNYGYTF.